A selection of T cell receptor beta chains follows, all from one sample in a study of T cell repertoires in cytomegalovirus infection. MiXCR, run by TCRdb on the reads, gives a single entry per CDR3 protein. The table has almost 550,000 distinct CDR3 sequences, 16% seen once; the top ten hold 20% to 30%. Sample: CD8+ T cells from PBMCs. The source is a human donor in good health (CMV status not recorded). Some clones in this sample may be carry-over from other donors' samples. CDR3s leave out the opening cysteine and the closing phenylalanine or tryptophan. Each record gives: V gene, J gene, D gene, CDR3 protein. The D gene is left open where the match is weak.

>TRBV15|TRBJ2-4|TRBD2
ATSSKTSGASIQY
>TRBV28|TRBJ1-2|TRBD1
ASLHGTGWDGYT
>TRBV29-1|TRBJ2-1|TRBD2
SVEDPRGGTYNEQF
>TRBV28|TRBJ2-7|-
ASTFQLSGGTTYEQY
>TRBV11-3|TRBJ2-1|TRBD2
ASSSDLGLARGNEQF
>TRBV29-1|TRBJ2-7|-
SVESYPPYEQY
>TRBV6-6|TRBJ2-7|TRBD1
ASSRPGQGSHEQY
>TRBV6-1|TRBJ2-1|-
ASSEALLDRGNEQF
>TRBV28|TRBJ1-1|-
ASSLDITEAF
>TRBV11-2|TRBJ2-5|-
ASSLAGTGDIRY
>TRBV7-9|TRBJ2-1|TRBD2
ASSHPQREGLSEQF
>TRBV9|TRBJ1-2|-
ASSPAPKINDNYGYT
>TRBV4-1|TRBJ2-5|-
ASSQIAIETQY
>TRBV11-2|TRBJ1-4|-
ASSPSPGRGEKLF
>TRBV7-3|TRBJ1-1|-
ASSLYGSRTDEAF
>TRBV19|TRBJ2-7|-
ASSIVGARDEQY
>TRBV2|TRBJ1-2|TRBD1
ASIGSRSLRQGSGYT
>TRBV12-3/TRBV12-4|TRBJ2-3|TRBD2
ASSTSGGSSDTQY
>TRBV13|TRBJ1-1|-
ASSLGPIYGNTEAF
>TRBV10-3|TRBJ1-2|TRBD1
AITDSGGYGYT
>TRBV5-6|TRBJ1-1|TRBD1
ASSIDRENTEAF
>TRBV12-5|TRBJ1-2|-
ASGSVRDYT
>TRBV11-3|TRBJ2-7|TRBD2
ASSAGGHDSYEQY
>TRBV7-9|TRBJ2-2|-
VPKGPYTGELF
>TRBV7-9|TRBJ1-6|-
ASSSASSPLH
>TRBV18|TRBJ2-7|-
ARSLRDTLRHEQY
>TRBV5-1|TRBJ2-1|TRBD1
ASTFGTGGFYNEQF
>TRBV20-1|TRBJ1-4|-
SALLGGSPTNEKLF
>TRBV12-3/TRBV12-4|TRBJ2-1|-
ASHSGGAYNEQF